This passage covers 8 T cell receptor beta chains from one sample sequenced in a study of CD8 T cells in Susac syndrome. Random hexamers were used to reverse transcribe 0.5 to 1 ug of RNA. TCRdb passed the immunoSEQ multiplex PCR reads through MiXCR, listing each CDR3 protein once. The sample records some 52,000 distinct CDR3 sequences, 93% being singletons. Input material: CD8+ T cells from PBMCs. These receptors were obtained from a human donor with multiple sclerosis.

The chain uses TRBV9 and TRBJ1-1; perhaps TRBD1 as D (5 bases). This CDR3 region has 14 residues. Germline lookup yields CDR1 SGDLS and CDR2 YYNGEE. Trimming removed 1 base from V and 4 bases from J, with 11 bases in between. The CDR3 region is CASSVMWGGTEAFF. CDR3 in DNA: TGTGCCAGCAGCGTAATGTGGGGCGGCACTGAAGCTTTCTTT.

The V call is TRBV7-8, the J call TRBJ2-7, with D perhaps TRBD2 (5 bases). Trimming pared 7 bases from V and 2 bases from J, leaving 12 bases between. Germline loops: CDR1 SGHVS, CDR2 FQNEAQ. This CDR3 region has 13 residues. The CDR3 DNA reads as TGTGCCAGCACCTCCGGGAATGCCTACGAGCAGTACTTC. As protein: CASTSGNAYEQYF.

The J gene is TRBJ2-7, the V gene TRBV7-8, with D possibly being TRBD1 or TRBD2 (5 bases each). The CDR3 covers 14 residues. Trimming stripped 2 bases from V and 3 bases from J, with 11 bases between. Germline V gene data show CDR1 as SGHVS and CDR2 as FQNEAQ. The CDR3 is CASSLSGPFYEQYF. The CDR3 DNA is TGTGCCAGCAGCTTATCGGGGCCTTTCTACGAGCAGTACTTC.

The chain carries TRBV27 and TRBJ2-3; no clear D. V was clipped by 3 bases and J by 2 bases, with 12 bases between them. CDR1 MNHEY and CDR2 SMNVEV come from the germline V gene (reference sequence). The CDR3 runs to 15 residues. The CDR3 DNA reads TGTGCCAGCAGTTTCTCGAGGATTCTCACAGATACGCAGTATTTT. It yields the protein CASSFSRILTDTQYF.

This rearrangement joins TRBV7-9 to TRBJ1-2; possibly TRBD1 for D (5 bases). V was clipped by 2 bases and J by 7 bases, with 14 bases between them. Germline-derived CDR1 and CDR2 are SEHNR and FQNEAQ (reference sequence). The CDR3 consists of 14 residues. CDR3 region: CASSLSGQGLGYTF. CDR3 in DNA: TGTGCCAGCAGCTTATCGGGTCAGGGACTTGGCTACACCTTC.

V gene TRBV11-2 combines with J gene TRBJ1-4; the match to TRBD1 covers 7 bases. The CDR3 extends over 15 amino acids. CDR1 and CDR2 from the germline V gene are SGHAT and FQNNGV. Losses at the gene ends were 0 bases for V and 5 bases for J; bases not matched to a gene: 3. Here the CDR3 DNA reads TGTGCCAGCAGCTTAGAGGCAGGGGGGAATGAAAAACTGTTTTTT. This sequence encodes CASSLEAGGNEKLFF. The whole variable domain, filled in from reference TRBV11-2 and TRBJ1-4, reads EAGVAQSPRYKIIEKRQSVAFWCNPISGHATLYWYQQILGQGPKLLIQFQNNGVVDDSQLPKDRFSAERLKGVDSTLKIQPAKLEDSAVYLCASSLEAGGNEKLFFGSGTQLSVL.

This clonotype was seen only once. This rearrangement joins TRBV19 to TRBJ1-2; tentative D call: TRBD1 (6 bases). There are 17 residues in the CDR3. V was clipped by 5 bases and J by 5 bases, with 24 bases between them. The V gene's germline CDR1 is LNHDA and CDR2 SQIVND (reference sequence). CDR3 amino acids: CASSPPSQGTFSYGYTF. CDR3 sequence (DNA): TGTGCCAGTAGTCCTCCCTCGCAGGGGACGTTCAGTTATGGCTACACCTTC.

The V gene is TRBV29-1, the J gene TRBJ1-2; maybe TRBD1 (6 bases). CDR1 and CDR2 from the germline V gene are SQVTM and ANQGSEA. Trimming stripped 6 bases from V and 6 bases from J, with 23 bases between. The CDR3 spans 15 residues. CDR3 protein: CSVTPGDTEVHGYTF. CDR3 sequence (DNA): TGCAGCGTGACGCCTGGGGACACGGAGGTCCATGGCTACACCTTC.